Following are 24 T cell receptor beta chains from one sample sequenced in a study of shared clonotypes between healthy human individuals. CD45RO-negative cells were positively selected for CCR7, leaving out terminally differentiated effector memory CD45RA+ cells. Repertoires were generated with immunoSEQ multiplex PCR, while TCRdb's copy carries only in-frame clones and drops some. The sample lists 1.5 million to 2.5 million clones, roughly 94% occurring once. Specimen: naive CD8+ T cells sorted from blood. The receptors were sampled from a man younger than 35 in good health.

The rearrangement joins TRBV27 to TRBJ1-1, with D possibly matching TRBD1 (5 bases). V lost 4 bases and J lost 5, with 20 bases in between. The CDR3 sequence is 16 residues long. Germline CDR1 and CDR2: MNHEY and SMNVEV (reference sequence). The CDR3 DNA reads TGTGCCAGCAGTTGGGGCGGGAGGACCCACCTTACTGAAGCTTTCTTT. Protein sequence: CASSWGGRTHLTEAFF.

The J gene is TRBJ2-1, the V gene TRBV4-2, with D unresolved. V lost 7 bases, J lost 0 bases, and 13 bases lay in between. The CDR3 runs to 15 residues. Germline V gene sequence: CDR1 LGHNA, CDR2 YNFKEQ. For the CDR3, the DNA is TGTGCCAGCACCCCCAGTTCAAGCTCCTACAATGAGCAGTTCTTC. This codes for CASTPSSSSYNEQFF.

The V and J genes are TRBV6-1 and TRBJ1-2; D perhaps matches TRBD1 (5 bases). The germline gives CDR1 MNHNS, CDR2 SASEGT. The CDR3 extends over 14 amino acids. Trimming took 2 bases from V and 3 from J, leaving 10 bases between them. CDR3 in amino acids: CASSEPFRDYGYTF. Written as DNA, the CDR3 is TGTGCCAGCAGTGAACCGTTCAGGGACTATGGCTACACCTTC.

The CDR3, as DNA: TGTGCCAGCAGTGAGACGCTCGAAAACACCATATATTTT. This sequence encodes CASSETLENTIYF. V is TRBV6-1 and J is TRBJ1-3, with D uncertain. Trimming stripped 3 bases from V and 6 bases from J, with 9 bases between. This CDR3 contains 13 residues. CDR1 is MNHNS and CDR2 is SASEGT in the germline V gene.

The chain couples TRBV6-1 to TRBJ2-7, with TRBD1 matching 12 bases. The germline V gene encodes CDR1 MNHNS and CDR2 SASEGT. Trimming at V came to 3 bases and at J to 2 bases, leaving 17 bases not matched to a gene. This CDR3 is built from 20 residues. The CDR3 nucleotides read TGTGCCAGCAGTGATCCTGACGGGACAGGGGGCGCATCGGTTACCTACGAGCAGTACTTC. Translating gives CASSDPDGTGGASVTYEQYF.

This clone was detected only once. The gene calls are TRBV19 and TRBJ1-2; D is unresolved. Germline V gene lookup returns CDR1 LNHDA and CDR2 SQIVND (reference sequence). The CDR3 contains 14 residues. V lost 3 bases to trimming and J lost 3 bases, with 11 bases between them. The CDR3 is CASSIVSIDYGYTF. In nucleotides, the CDR3 is TGTGCCAGTAGTATCGTCAGCATCGACTATGGCTACACCTTC.

J is TRBJ1-1 and V is TRBV5-4; a possible D gene is TRBD1 (6 bases). Germline V gene sequence: CDR1 SGHNT, CDR2 YYREEE (reference sequence). V lost 10 bases and J 1 base, leaving 14 bases between the germline ends. This CDR3 is built from 13 residues. The CDR3 reads CAATFRGNTEAFF. CDR3 in DNA: TGTGCCGCAACCTTCAGGGGGAACACTGAAGCTTTCTTT.

The chain employs TRBV6-6 and TRBJ2-7, with 10 positions matching TRBD1. The CDR3 length is 13 residues. J gave up 8 bases and V 8 bases, and 9 bases lay outside the gene matches. Looked up from germline, CDR1 is MNHNY and CDR2 is SVGAGI (reference sequence). In DNA, the CDR3 is TGTGCCAGCTCGACAGGGGGCGCGGGACAGCAGTACTTC. This encodes CASSTGGAGQQYF.

The V gene is TRBV29-1, the J gene TRBJ2-1; 10 nucleotides agree with TRBD2. The CDR3 has 18 amino acids. V lost 1 base, J lost 2 bases, and 11 bases stayed unmatched. Per germline, CDR1 SQVTM and CDR2 ANQGSEA. The CDR3 DNA sequence: TGCAGCGTTGAAGGAGGACGGGTACTAGCGGGAACCTACAATGAGCAGTTCTTC. This translates into CSVEGGRVLAGTYNEQFF.

The rearrangement uses TRBV5-1 and TRBJ1-2; D remains unclear. V shed 0 bases and J shed 3 bases, with 18 bases lying between them. CDR3 length: 17 residues. Germline V CDR1 and CDR2: SGHRS, YFSETQ. The CDR3 DNA is TGCGCCAGCAGCTTGGAAGAGTTCTCGGATAGGGACTATGGCTACACCTTC. Translating it yields CASSLEEFSDRDYGYTF. The full variable domain, with the rest looked up from reference TRBV5-1 and TRBJ1-2, is KAGVTQTPRYLIKTRGQQVTLSCSPISGHRSVSWYQQTPGQGLQFLFEYFSETQRNKGNFPGRFSGRQFSNSRSEMNVSTLELGDSALYLCASSLEEFSDRDYGYTFGSGTRLTVV.

The chain combines TRBV5-5 with TRBJ1-3, with TRBD1 as a possible D gene (6 bases). Between the trimmed V and J ends, which lost 0 bases and 8 bases, there was a span of 15 bases. The CDR3 is 15 amino acids. Germline lookup yields CDR1 SGHKS and CDR2 YYEKEE (reference sequence). The CDR3 DNA is TGTGCCAGCAGCTTGGAGGGATTACAGGGAGACACCATATATTTT. It codes for CASSLEGLQGDTIYF.

The chain couples TRBV7-9 to TRBJ2-2; 8 nucleotides agree with TRBD2. The CDR3 extends over 16 amino acids. V gave up 2 bases and J gave up 1 base; unmatched junction bases: 3. Germline CDR1 reads SEHNR; CDR2 reads FQNEAQ (reference sequence). As DNA, the CDR3 is TGTGCCAGCAGCTTAATAGCGGGATTGAACACCGGGGAGCTGTTTTTT. It specifies CASSLIAGLNTGELFF. The complete variable domain, with remaining parts taken from reference TRBV7-9 and TRBJ2-2, reads DTGVSQNPRHKITKRGQNVTFRCDPISEHNRLYWYRQTLGQGPEFLTYFQNEAQLEKSRLLSDRFSAERPKGSFSTLEIQRTEQGDSAMYLCASSLIAGLNTGELFFGEGSRLTVL.

The V gene is TRBV9, the J gene TRBJ1-3, with a tentative D call TRBD1 (6 bases). Germline assignment: CDR1 SGDLS and CDR2 YYNGEE. The CDR3 loop spans 15 amino acids. The germline V and J ends were trimmed by 3 bases and 1 base, with 11 bases remaining between them. CDR3 nucleotides: TGTGCCAGCAGCGCGACAGGTTTGTCTGGAAACACCATATATTTT. Translating it yields CASSATGLSGNTIYF. Full variable domain (remainder filled in from reference TRBV9 and TRBJ1-3): DSGVTQTPKHLITATGQRVTLRCSPRSGDLSVYWYQQSLDQGLQFLIQYYNGEERAKGNILERFSAQQFPDLHSELNLSSLELGDSALYFCASSATGLSGNTIYFGEGSWLTVV.

The chain uses TRBV7-8 and TRBJ2-7, with 13 bases lining up with TRBD2. This CDR3 has 17 residues. Germline CDR1 reads SGHVS; CDR2 reads FQNEAQ. Trimming took 4 bases from V and 1 from J; bases not matched to a gene: 7. Written as DNA, the CDR3 is TGTGCCAGCAGCTGGGGACTAGCGGGACCCATTTCCTACGAGCAGTACTTC. Translation gives CASSWGLAGPISYEQYF.

The chain couples TRBV5-4 to TRBJ2-5, with 8 bases lining up with TRBD2. The CDR3 is 16 residues long. Germline loops: CDR1 SGHNT, CDR2 YYREEE (reference sequence). Germline trimming cut 0 bases from V and 0 bases from J; bases unmatched to any gene: 4. CDR3 loop: CASSLVASGYQETQYF. The CDR3 DNA sequence: TGTGCCAGCAGCTTGGTGGCTAGCGGGTACCAAGAGACCCAGTACTTC.

V usage is TRBV5-4 and J usage is TRBJ2-7, with TRBD1 as a possible D gene (6 bases). V shed 4 bases and J shed 3 bases, with 17 bases lying between them. The CDR3 runs 15 residues. From germline, CDR1 is SGHNT and CDR2 YYREEE (reference sequence). Here the CDR3 DNA reads TGTGCCAGCAGCCAGACCCTGGACAGCCTCTACGAGCAGTACTTC. The encoded protein is CASSQTLDSLYEQYF.

The chain combines TRBV30 with TRBJ1-3; maybe TRBD1 (5 bases). Germline V gene data show CDR1 as GTSNPN and CDR2 as SVGIG (reference sequence). V was trimmed by 2 bases and J by 4 bases, leaving 18 bases between them. The CDR3 loop spans 16 amino acids. Here the CDR3 DNA reads TGTGCCTGGAGTCCATCACCCGACAGAGCGGGAAACACCATATATTTT. Translation: CAWSPSPDRAGNTIYF.

V and J are TRBV23-1 and TRBJ1-5, with a tentative D call TRBD1 (5 bases). TRBV23-1 falls under the ORF class, with uncertain function. The CDR3 runs 15 residues. V was clipped by 6 bases and J by 7 bases, with 19 bases between them. The CDR3 region has the DNA TGCGCCAGCAGCCGCGGGGCAGGTGGGGGACAGCCCCAGCATTTT. This sequence encodes CASSRGAGGGQPQHF.

This clone was seen just once. V gene TRBV4-3 combines with J gene TRBJ2-1; a possible D gene is TRBD2 (5 bases). Germline values: CDR1 LGHNA, CDR2 YSLEER. V was cut by 1 base and J by 7 bases, with 23 bases left in between. CDR3 size: 18 residues. The CDR3 coding sequence is TGCGCCAGCAGCCAAGTAGCCTCTAGTGGGAGCCCGGGTAATGAGCAGTTCTTC. Its translation: CASSQVASSGSPGNEQFF.

The chain joins TRBV29-1 to TRBJ1-1; possibly TRBD1 for D (6 bases). Per the germline V gene, CDR1 is SQVTM and CDR2 is ANQGSEA. V dropped 3 bases and J dropped 7 bases, with 12 bases sitting between them. The CDR3 is 12 amino acids. This CDR3 reads CSVELQDSEAFF. CDR3 nucleotides: TGCAGCGTTGAGCTACAGGACAGTGAAGCTTTCTTT.

The chain joins TRBV28 to TRBJ2-7; perhaps TRBD1 as D (6 bases). Germline V gene sequence: CDR1 MDHEN, CDR2 SYDVKM. This CDR3 comprises 16 residues. Deletions cut 8 bases from V and 1 base from J, with 21 bases between. CDR3 sequence reads: CASGGTGPRLSYEQYF. CDR3 bases: TGTGCCAGCGGTGGAACAGGGCCCAGACTGTCCTACGAGCAGTACTTC.

The rearrangement uses TRBV5-6 and TRBJ2-1, with TRBD1 as a possible D gene (5 bases). Germline V gives CDR1 SGHDT, CDR2 YYEEEE. The CDR3 loop spans 11 amino acids. V gave up 4 bases and J gave up 10 bases, with 9 bases separating them. The CDR3 protein is CASSTDTEQFF. The CDR3 coding sequence is TGTGCCAGCAGCACGGACACAGAGCAGTTCTTC.

This clone turned up a few times. V and J are TRBV6-5 and TRBJ1-5; D is perhaps TRBD1 (5 bases). V was clipped by 11 bases and J by 7 bases, with 18 bases between them. Germline V gene sequence: CDR1 MNHEY, CDR2 SVGAGI. This CDR3 contains 13 residues. In nucleotides, the CDR3 is TGTGCCGCCTGGGCAGGGTCAGGGCAGCCCCAGCATTTT. Residues: CAAWAGSGQPQHF.

This chain links TRBV6-6 with TRBJ2-7; no reliable D call. Trimming stripped 7 bases from V and 6 bases from J, with 13 bases between. This CDR3 is built from 12 residues. Germline V gene data show CDR1 as MNHNY and CDR2 as SVGAGI (reference sequence). The CDR3 DNA reads as TGTGCCAGCATGGCGGACCCCATCGAGCAGTACTTC. As protein: CASMADPIEQYF.